This T cell receptor beta chain was identified during a study of CXCR3-negative and CXCR3-positive naive CD8 T cells. Study context: Overall TRB read output was roughly 130 million, and each library contained about 1.5 +/- 0.3 million reads. Regarding the study as a whole: Diversity ran similarly high across both naive subsets but far lower in memory CD8+ cells. After cryopreservation, CXCR3 expression dropped partially; most assays used fresh PBMCs. Naive CXCR3-positive and CXCR3-negative cells shared similar TRBV-TRBJ usage, unlike memory cells.

As to this clonotype: Its specificity is unknown.

Researchers prepared the TRB cDNA libraries using 5' RACE with UMI labels. For each CDR3 protein, TCRdb gives one entry from its re-call of the 5' RACE reads, without DNA. The table lists approximately 52,000 distinct CDR3 sequences. The sample taken for sequencing was memory CD8+ T cells from blood. This sequence was found in a human donor in good health. Some clones in this sample may be carry-over from other donors' samples.

CDR3: CSYPPGQTNTEAFF. The chain joins TRBV20-1 to TRBJ1-1; the TCRdb D gene call, TRBD1, has no DNA to confirm it. Germline values: CDR1 DFQATT, CDR2 SNEGSKA (reference sequence). The CDR3 spans 14 residues.